This TCR beta chain is from a study of blood T cell repertoires in COVID-19. For the study at large: PBMCs, B-cell-depleted T cells, or T cells were the source of the cDNA or gDNA that made up the material.

Per the original data handling: The authors estimated nucleated cell counts from reference gene primer amplification. Sequencing used immunoSEQ multiplex PCR; TCRdb keeps in-frame clones, though not all of them. The V and J calls and clone size come from that table; D and trimming were worked out from the DNA. This sample yields around 92,000 clones, of which 89% are seen a single time; 5.2% belongs to the top ten. The junction had 4 bases not matched to a gene; V was cut back by 2 bases and J by 6 bases. This CDR3 contains 15 residues. The V gene's germline CDR1 is SNHLY and CDR2 FYNNEI. The sequenced sample consisted of peripheral blood. This clonotype was obtained from a woman of 80 years or more with active COVID-19. V is TRBV2 and J is TRBJ2-5, with 12 bases fitting TRBD1. The CDR3 DNA is TGTGCCAGCAGTGAACGGGGACAGGGGGCAAAGACCCAGTACTTC. Its protein is CASSERGQGAKTQYF.